Presented here are 6 T cell receptor beta chains from one specimen sequenced in a study of CD8 T cells in Susac syndrome. It was with random hexamers that 0.5 to 1 ug RNA was reverse transcribed. TCRdb fed the immunoSEQ multiplex PCR reads into MiXCR, producing one record per CDR3 protein. The sample includes 180,000 or so distinct CDR3 sequences, 85% to 95% of them seen just once. The sample comprised CD4+ T cells from PBMCs. These receptors were taken from a human donor in good health.

The rearrangement joins TRBV7-8 to TRBJ1-2; the D gene is possibly TRBD1 (5 bases). The CDR3 loop spans 17 amino acids. V dropped 3 bases and J dropped 5 bases, with 22 bases sitting between them. Per the germline V gene, CDR1 is SGHVS and CDR2 is FQNEAQ. The chain's CDR3 is CASSFGQGTLSAYGYTF. The DNA of the CDR3 is TGTGCCAGCAGCTTTGGCCAGGGAACATTGTCCGCATATGGCTACACCTTC.

V is TRBV27 and J is TRBJ1-6; 9 bases line up with TRBD1. Germline trimming cut 5 bases from V and 8 bases from J; bases unmatched to any gene: 7. In germline, CDR1 is MNHEY, CDR2 SMNVEV (reference sequence). The CDR3 consists of 15 residues. The CDR3 spells CASSLRDRVHSPLHF. CDR3 nucleotides: TGTGCCAGCAGTCTCCGGGACAGGGTCCATTCACCCCTCCACTTT.

The rearrangement joins TRBV4-3 to TRBJ1-2, with unresolved D. Trimming removed 5 bases from V and 3 bases from J, with 19 bases in between. The CDR3 covers 16 residues. Germline lookup yields CDR1 LGHNA and CDR2 YSLEER. CDR3 nucleotide sequence: TGCGCCAGCAGCGCCCACAATCGGAGGGAGGACTATGGCTACACCTTC. Translation gives CASSAHNRREDYGYTF.

This chain joins TRBV5-4 and TRBJ1-1; D is perhaps TRBD1 (5 bases). Germline-derived CDR1 and CDR2 are SGHNT and YYREEE (reference sequence). CDR3 length: 13 residues. V was trimmed by 4 bases and J by 2 bases, leaving 9 bases between them. The CDR3 region has the DNA TGTGCCAGCAGCCGAGACAGCAACACTGAAGCTTTCTTT. This gives the protein CASSRDSNTEAFF.

The chain combines TRBV18 with TRBJ1-5, with TRBD1 identical over 10 bases. Germline CDR1 KGHSH, CDR2 LQKENI. The V gene end was trimmed by 5 bases and the J gene end by 7 bases; junction bases not matched to a gene: 5. The CDR3 totals 14 residues. CDR3 loop: CASSFGTGEQPQHF. The DNA of the CDR3 is TGTGCCAGCTCATTCGGGACAGGGGAACAGCCCCAGCATTTT.

The rearrangement uses TRBV7-2 and TRBJ1-1; D gene unclear. This CDR3 contains 14 residues. With 5 bases removed from V and 1 base from J, the gap between germline ends came to 11 bases. The V gene's germline CDR1 is SGHTA and CDR2 FQGNSA. The CDR3 is CASSPTPANTEAFF. The CDR3 nucleotides read TGTGCCAGCAGCCCGACACCCGCGAACACTGAAGCTTTCTTT.